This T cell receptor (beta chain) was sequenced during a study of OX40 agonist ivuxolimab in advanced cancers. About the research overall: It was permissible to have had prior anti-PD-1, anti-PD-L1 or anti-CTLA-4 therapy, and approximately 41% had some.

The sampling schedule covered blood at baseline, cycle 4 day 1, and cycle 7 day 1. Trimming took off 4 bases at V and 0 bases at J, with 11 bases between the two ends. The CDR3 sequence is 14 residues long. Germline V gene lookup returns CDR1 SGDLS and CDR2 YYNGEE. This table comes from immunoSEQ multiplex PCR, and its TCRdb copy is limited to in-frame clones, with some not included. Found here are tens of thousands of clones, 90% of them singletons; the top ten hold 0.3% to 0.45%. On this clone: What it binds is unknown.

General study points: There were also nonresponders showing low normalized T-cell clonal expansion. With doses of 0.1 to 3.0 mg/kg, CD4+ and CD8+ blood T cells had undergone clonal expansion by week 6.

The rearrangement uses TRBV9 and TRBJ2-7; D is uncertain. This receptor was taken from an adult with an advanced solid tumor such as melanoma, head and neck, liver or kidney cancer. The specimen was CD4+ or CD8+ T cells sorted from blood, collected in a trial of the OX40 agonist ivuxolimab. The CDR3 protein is CASSTDPFSYEQYF. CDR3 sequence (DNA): TGTGCCAGCAGCACCGACCCGTTCTCCTACGAGCAGTACTTC.